The next 8 T cell receptor beta chains were all read from a single sample in a study of regulatory T cells in long-lasting Graves disease. For TCR beta, libraries came from iRepertoire HTBI primers and Arm-PCR of CDR3 regions. In TCRdb, the multiplex PCR reads were re-called with MiXCR into one record per CDR3 protein. The sample holds about 470,000 distinct CDR3 sequences, around 15% seen once. Described time point: newly diagnosed GD, antithyroid drugs for less than 3 months. PBMC-extracted RNA yielded the TCR library. These data also featured in a second study, about T cells in Graves' hyperthyroidism and ophthalmopathy.

This material consisted of peripheral blood mononuclear cells (PBMCs), taken at new diagnosis, from a patient treated with antithyroid drugs. All receptors come from a man in his forties with Graves disease.

As for this clonotype: This may be a read error: a much more frequent sequence differs by one nucleotide. The chain joins TRBV5-5 to TRBJ1-2; 7 nucleotides match TRBD1. The germline V gene encodes CDR1 SGHKS and CDR2 YYEKEE (reference sequence). The CDR3 covers 15 residues. CDR3 residues: CVSSLAEGAGYGYTF. In DNA, the CDR3 is TGTGTCAGCAGCTTGGCCGAGGGGGCGGGCTATGGCTACACCTTC.

This clonotype has a count of ten or more. J is TRBJ2-2 and V is TRBV7-2; no firm D call. CDR1 SGHTA and CDR2 FQGNSA come from the germline V gene. The ends were cut back, 2 bases at V and 2 bases at J, with 6 bases in the middle. This CDR3 contains 14 residues. The CDR3 is CASSLWENTGELFF. In DNA, the CDR3 is TGTGCCAGCAGCTTATGGGAAAACACCGGGGAGCTGTTTTTT.

This clonotype was counted a few times. The J gene is TRBJ2-3, the V gene TRBV30; 8 positions match TRBD2. Trimming at V came to 3 bases and at J to 6 bases, leaving 5 bases not matched to a gene. The CDR3 covers 13 residues. In germline, CDR1 is GTSNPN, CDR2 SVGIG (reference sequence). The CDR3 nucleotides are TGTGCCTGGAGAGCGGGAGTGGCGGATACGCAGTATTTT. Translated, it gives CAWRAGVADTQYF.

This clonotype has a count of ten or more. The chain employs TRBV20-1 and TRBJ2-3; D not resolved. The CDR3 spans 15 residues. V shed 6 bases and J shed 2 bases, with 18 bases lying between them. The germline gives CDR1 DFQATT, CDR2 SNEGSKA (reference sequence). Here the CDR3 reads CSAKLYRALTDTQYF. The CDR3 DNA is TGCAGTGCCAAGCTCTATCGGGCCCTCACAGATACGCAGTATTTT.

This clonotype has just a few counts. The chain carries TRBV20-1 and TRBJ2-7; D uncertain. The CDR3 is made up of 12 amino acids. V shed 3 bases and J shed 2 bases, with 8 bases lying between them. Germline V gene sequence: CDR1 DFQATT, CDR2 SNEGSKA (reference sequence). The CDR3 region is CSASAPTYEQYF. The DNA of the CDR3 is TGCAGTGCTAGTGCCCCAACCTACGAGCAGTACTTC.

This clonotype has a handful of counts. The rearrangement joins TRBV2 to TRBJ1-4; 8 nucleotides match TRBD1. The germline gives CDR1 SNHLY, CDR2 FYNNEI. Unmatched junction bases numbered 5, after V lost 8 bases and J lost 3 bases. The CDR3 is made up of 14 amino acids. The DNA for the CDR3 is TGTGCCAGCGACAGGGGAGGGTCTAATGAAAAACTGTTTTTT. Its protein product is CASDRGGSNEKLFF.

This clonotype was detected many times. The genes are TRBV27 and TRBJ1-6; D possibly corresponds to TRBD1 (5 bases). Germline CDR1 MNHEY, CDR2 SMNVEV (reference sequence). The CDR3 spans 15 residues. Trimming left V 6 bases short and J 4 bases short, with 13 bases between. The CDR3 sequence: CASRTPGRYNSPLHF. In DNA form, the CDR3 reads TGTGCCAGCAGGACTCCGGGACGGTATAATTCACCCCTCCACTTT.

This clonotype was recorded many times. This chain uses TRBV18 with TRBJ2-7; D unresolved. This CDR3 spans 14 amino acids. Deletions cut 3 bases from V and 3 bases from J, with 12 bases between. The germline gives CDR1 KGHSH, CDR2 LQKENI. The CDR3 region is CASSPTRTGYEQYF. CDR3 DNA sequence: TGTGCCAGCTCACCTACCAGGACGGGCTACGAGCAGTACTTC.